Listed below are T cell receptor beta chains from one sample, sequenced in a study of T cell responses to AZD1222 COVID-19 vaccine. Some clones are missing from TCRdb's copy, which holds only in-frame ones; the method was immunoSEQ multiplex PCR. The table lists around 140,000 clones, roughly 88% of them singletons. Sample: peripheral blood, taken 28 days after the second dose of the MenACWY control vaccine. The receptor set was obtained from an adult who received the MenACWY meningococcal vaccine as a control. Each CDR3 is given with its conserved first and last residue. D genes are given only for firm matches. Size is stated for part of the rows, as once, few or many counts, or as a class when the clone is expanded.

>TRBV6-6|-|13|-|TRBJ2-3
CARARDATDTQYF
TGTGCCAGAGCGCGCGACGCCACAGATACGCAGTATTTT
>TRBV19|-|14|TRBD2|TRBJ2-5
CASSIAGGEETQYF
TGTGCCAGTAGTATAGCGGGAGGGGAAGAGACCCAGTACTTC
>TRBV21-1|-|15|-|TRBJ1-1
CASSPGQSTNTEAFF
TGTGCCAGCAGCCCGGGACAGAGTACGAACACTGAAGCTTTCTTT
>TRBV6-5|-|16|-|TRBJ1-3
CASSYSLGLSGNTIYF
TGTGCCAGCAGTTACTCGTTGGGTCTCTCTGGAAACACCATATATTTT
>TRBV11-1|-|15|-|TRBJ2-1
CASSPGGSSYNEQFF
TGTGCCAGCAGTCCGGGCGGCAGCTCCTACAATGAGCAGTTCTTC
>TRBV9|-|15|TRBD2|TRBJ2-1
CASSVGVSGSREQFF
TGTGCCAGCAGCGTAGGGGTTAGCGGGAGCCGTGAGCAGTTCTTC
>TRBV27|-|14|-|TRBJ2-7
CASSLGMVPYEQYF
TGTGCCAGCAGCTTAGGGATGGTCCCCTACGAGCAGTACTTC
>TRBV7-2|-|16|TRBD1|TRBJ2-2
CASSLVGQGAVGELFF
TGTGCCAGCAGCTTAGTGGGACAGGGGGCGGTCGGGGAGCTGTTTTTT
>TRBV6-6|-|13|-|TRBJ2-7
CASPRLHSYEQYF
TGTGCCAGCCCACGGCTCCACTCCTACGAGCAGTACTTC
>TRBV4-2|-|16|-|TRBJ2-1
CASSRDGGSEKNEQFF
TGTGCCAGCAGCCGAGACGGCGGGTCCGAGAAGAATGAGCAGTTCTTC
>TRBV28|-|14|TRBD2|TRBJ2-5
CASSLLAGVETQYF
TGTGCCAGCAGCTTACTAGCGGGAGTTGAGACCCAGTACTTC
>TRBV7-2|-|15|TRBD2|TRBJ2-3
CASSFSGIGTDTQYF
TGTGCCAGCAGCTTTAGCGGGATTGGCACAGATACGCAGTATTTT
>TRBV7-2|-|15|-|TRBJ2-2
CASSVQVGEIGELFF
TGTGCCAGCAGCGTACAGGTGGGGGAGATCGGGGAGCTGTTTTTT
>TRBV7-2|-|14|-|TRBJ2-3
CASGVSARSDTQYF
TGTGCCAGCGGGGTCTCGGCGCGGTCAGATACGCAGTATTTT
>TRBV28|-|16|-|TRBJ2-7
CASSGNLRTSSYEQYF
TGTGCCAGCAGTGGAAACTTGCGAACGAGCTCCTACGAGCAGTACTTC
>TRBV15|-|12|-|TRBJ2-5
CATSREWETQYF
TGTGCCACCAGCAGAGAGTGGGAGACCCAGTACTTC
>TRBV2|once|14|TRBD1|TRBJ1-5
CASSVDRVGQPQHF
TGTGCCAGCAGTGTCGACAGGGTTGGTCAGCCCCAGCATTTT
>TRBV7-2|once|14|-|TRBJ1-6
CASSSQSGNSPLHF
TGTGCCAGCAGCTCCCAGAGCGGGAATTCACCCCTCCACTTT
>TRBV6-5|-|14|-|TRBJ2-7
CASRNRDRSYEQYF
TGTGCCAGCAGGAACAGGGACCGGTCCTACGAGCAGTACTTC
>TRBV11-3|-|12|-|TRBJ2-5
CASSAYQETQYF
TGTGCCAGCAGCGCCTACCAAGAGACCCAGTACTTC
>TRBV18|-|13|-|TRBJ1-2
CASSPGSGYGYTF
TGTGCCAGCTCACCAGGGTCGGGTTATGGCTACACCTTC
>TRBV18|-|18|TRBD2|TRBJ2-3
CASSPPLGAGGNLDTQYF
TGTGCCAGCTCACCACCCCTGGGAGCGGGGGGCAACCTAGATACGCAGTATTTT
>TRBV4-1|-|16|TRBD1|TRBJ1-4
CASSLRGQTTNEKLFF
TGCGCCAGCAGCCTCAGGGGGCAGACAACTAATGAAAAACTGTTTTTT
>TRBV5-1|few|13|TRBD1|TRBJ2-2
CASKGQDTGELFF
TGCGCCAGCAAGGGACAGGACACCGGGGAGCTGTTTTTT
>TRBV4-3|-|15|-|TRBJ1-4
CASSQGGGPNEKLFF
TGCGCCAGCAGCCAAGGGGGGGGGCCTAATGAAAAACTGTTTTTT
>TRBV6-5|-|13|-|TRBJ1-1
CASSYSGGDEAFF
TGTGCCAGCAGTTACTCGGGGGGGGACGAAGCTTTCTTT
>TRBV5-1|-|18|-|TRBJ1-5
CASSLVGGGPQGNQPQHF
TGCGCCAGCAGCTTGGTGGGGGGGGGACCCCAAGGCAATCAGCCCCAGCATTTT
>TRBV7-2|-|15|TRBD1|TRBJ2-5
CASSLDRGSGETQYF
TGTGCCAGCAGCTTAGACAGGGGAAGTGGCGAGACCCAGTACTTC
>TRBV29-1|-|13|-|TRBJ2-7
CSVDGSGEIEQYF
TGCAGCGTTGACGGTAGCGGAGAGATCGAGCAGTACTTC
>TRBV9|-|15|-|TRBJ1-5
CASSVLGGPNQPQHF
TGTGCCAGCAGCGTACTCGGGGGGCCAAATCAGCCCCAGCATTTT
>TRBV12-5|-|14|TRBD2|TRBJ2-5
CASGTRLAGNTQYF
TGTGCTAGTGGTACTCGACTAGCGGGTAATACCCAGTACTTC